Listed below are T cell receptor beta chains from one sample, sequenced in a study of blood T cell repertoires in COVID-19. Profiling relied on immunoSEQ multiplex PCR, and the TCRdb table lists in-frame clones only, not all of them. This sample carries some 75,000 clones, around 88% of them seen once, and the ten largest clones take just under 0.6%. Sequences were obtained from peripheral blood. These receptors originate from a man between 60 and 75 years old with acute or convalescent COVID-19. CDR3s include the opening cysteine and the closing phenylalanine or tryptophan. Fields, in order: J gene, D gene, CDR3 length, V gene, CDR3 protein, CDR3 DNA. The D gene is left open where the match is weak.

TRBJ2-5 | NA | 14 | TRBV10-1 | CASSEGGQKETQYF | TGCGCCAGCAGTGAAGGGGGACAAAAAGAGACCCAGTACTTC
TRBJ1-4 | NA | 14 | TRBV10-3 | CAISESGRGEKLFF | TGTGCCATCAGTGAGTCTGGCAGGGGTGAAAAACTGTTTTTT
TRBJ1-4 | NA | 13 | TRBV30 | CAWAGVTNEKLFF | TGTGCCTGGGCGGGAGTTACTAATGAAAAACTGTTTTTT
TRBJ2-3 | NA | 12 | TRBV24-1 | CATSTATDTQYF | TGTGCCACCAGTACAGCCACAGATACGCAGTATTTT
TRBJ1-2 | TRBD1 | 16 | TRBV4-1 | CASSTRGTGKNYGYTF | TGCGCCAGCAGCACGAGGGGGACAGGGAAAAACTATGGCTACACCTTC
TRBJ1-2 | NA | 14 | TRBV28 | CASIRQGIDYGYTF | TGTGCCAGCATCCGTCAGGGGATCGACTATGGCTACACCTTC
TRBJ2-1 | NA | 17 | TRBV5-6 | CASSPVTGPASYNEQFF | TGTGCCAGCAGCCCAGTAACTGGGCCCGCATCCTACAATGAGCAGTTCTTC
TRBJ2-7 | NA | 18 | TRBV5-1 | CASSWKTGEGQIVYEQYF | TGCGCCAGCAGCTGGAAGACAGGGGAGGGACAGATCGTCTACGAGCAGTACTTC
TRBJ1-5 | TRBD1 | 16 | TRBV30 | CAWSHLGQGSNQPQHF | TGTGCCTGGAGCCATCTGGGACAGGGAAGCAATCAGCCCCAGCATTTT
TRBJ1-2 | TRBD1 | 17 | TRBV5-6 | CASSKSSGTGGLYGYTF | TGTGCCAGCAGCAAATCCTCCGGGACAGGGGGACTCTATGGCTACACCTTC
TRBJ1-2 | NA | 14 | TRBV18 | CASSPLGSLYGYTF | TGTGCCAGCTCACCACTGGGCAGTTTGTATGGCTACACCTTC
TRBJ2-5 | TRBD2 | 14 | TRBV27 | CASSFSGGRETQYF | TGTGCCAGCAGTTTTTCGGGGGGGCGGGAGACCCAGTACTTC
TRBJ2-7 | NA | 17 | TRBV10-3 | CAISESAGLGVSYEQYF | TGTGCCATCAGTGAGTCGGCGGGGCTAGGGGTTTCCTACGAGCAGTACTTC
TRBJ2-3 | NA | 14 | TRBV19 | CASRVSGSTDTQYF | TGTGCCAGCCGAGTGTCAGGGAGCACAGATACGCAGTATTTT